This T cell receptor (beta chain) is from a study of cytomegalovirus exposure and HLA in healthy donors. Sequencing was performed with immunoSEQ multiplex PCR; in TCRdb, only in-frame clones are kept and a portion is missing. Here the sample spans roughly 310,000 clones, over 75% being singletons. As concerns this clone: The antigen is unknown.

Per the germline V gene, CDR1 is SGHVS and CDR2 is FQNEAQ. V lost 0 bases and J lost 3; bases outside the gene matches: 2. The CDR3 has 15 residues. Findings of the study overall: In vitro experiments confirmed that a few CMV-associated chains were specific for CMV antigens.

The sequencing sample was made of PBMCs. The chain carries TRBV7-8 and TRBJ1-1, with 9 bases lining up with TRBD1. The source of this sequence is a man aged 25 to 45 in good health and CMV-seronegative. The CDR3 loop is CASSLAGTGHTEAFF. The CDR3 bases are TGTGCCAGCAGCTTAGCCGGGACAGGGCACACTGAAGCTTTCTTT.